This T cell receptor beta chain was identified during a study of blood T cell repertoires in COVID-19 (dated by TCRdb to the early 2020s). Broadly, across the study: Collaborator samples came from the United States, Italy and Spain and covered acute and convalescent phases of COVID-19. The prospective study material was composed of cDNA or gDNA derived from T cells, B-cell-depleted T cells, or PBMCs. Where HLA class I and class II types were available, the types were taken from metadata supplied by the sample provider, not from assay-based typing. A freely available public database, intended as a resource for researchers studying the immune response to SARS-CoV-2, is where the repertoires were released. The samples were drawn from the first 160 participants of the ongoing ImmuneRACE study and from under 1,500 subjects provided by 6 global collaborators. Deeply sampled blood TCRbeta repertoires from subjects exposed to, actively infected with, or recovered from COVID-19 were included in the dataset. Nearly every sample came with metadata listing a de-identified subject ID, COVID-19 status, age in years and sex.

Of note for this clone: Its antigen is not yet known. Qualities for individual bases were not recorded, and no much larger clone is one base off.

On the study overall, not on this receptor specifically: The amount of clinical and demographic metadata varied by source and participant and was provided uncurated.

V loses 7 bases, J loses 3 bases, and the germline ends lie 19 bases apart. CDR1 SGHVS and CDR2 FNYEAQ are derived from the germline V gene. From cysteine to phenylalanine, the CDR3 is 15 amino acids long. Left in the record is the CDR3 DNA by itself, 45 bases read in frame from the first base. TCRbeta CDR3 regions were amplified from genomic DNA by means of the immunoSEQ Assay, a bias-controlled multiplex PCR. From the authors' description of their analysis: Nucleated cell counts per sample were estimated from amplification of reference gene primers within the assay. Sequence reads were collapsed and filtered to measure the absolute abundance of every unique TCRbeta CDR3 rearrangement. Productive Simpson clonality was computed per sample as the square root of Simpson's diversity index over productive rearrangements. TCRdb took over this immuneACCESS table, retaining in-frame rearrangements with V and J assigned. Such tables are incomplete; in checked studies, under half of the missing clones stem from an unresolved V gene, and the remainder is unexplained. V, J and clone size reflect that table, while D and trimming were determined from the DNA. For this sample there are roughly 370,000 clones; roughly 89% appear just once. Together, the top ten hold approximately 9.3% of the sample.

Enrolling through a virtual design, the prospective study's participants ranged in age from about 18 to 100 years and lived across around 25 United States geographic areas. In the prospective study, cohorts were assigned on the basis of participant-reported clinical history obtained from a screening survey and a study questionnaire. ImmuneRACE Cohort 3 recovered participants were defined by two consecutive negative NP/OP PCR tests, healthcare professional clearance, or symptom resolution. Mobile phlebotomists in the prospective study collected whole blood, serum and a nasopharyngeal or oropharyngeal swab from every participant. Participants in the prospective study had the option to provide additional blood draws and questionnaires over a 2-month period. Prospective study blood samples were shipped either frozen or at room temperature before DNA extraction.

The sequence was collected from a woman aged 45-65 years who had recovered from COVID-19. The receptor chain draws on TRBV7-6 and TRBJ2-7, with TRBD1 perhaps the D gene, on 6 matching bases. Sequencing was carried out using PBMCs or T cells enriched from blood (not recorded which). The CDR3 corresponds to CASTLFEGDNYEQYF. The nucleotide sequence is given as TGTGCCAGCACCCTTTTTGAGGGGGATAACTACGAGCAGTACTTC.